This T cell receptor beta chain was sequenced for a study of T-cell reconstitution after alpha-beta-depleted transplantation in children. Germline V gene sequence: CDR1 MGHRA, CDR2 YSYEKL. The CDR3 spans 15 residues. Trimming stripped 5 bases from V and 3 bases from J, with 16 bases between. This clonotype has just a few counts. This sample's TCRbeta library carried unique molecular identifier barcodes. Using its own MiXCR run on the PCR reads, TCRdb lists one record per CDR3 protein. The repertoire consists of some 260,000 distinct CDR3 sequences, with about 24% occurring once and the leading ten covering about 4.8%.

Source: PBMCs, mostly from graft donor cells, taken 360 days after TCRalphabeta/CD19-depleted stem cell transplant. The chain recombines TRBV4-1 with TRBJ1-1; D is possibly TRBD1 (5 bases). The clonotype comes from a female patient aged 2-15 years who had a stem cell transplant for congenital amegakaryocytic thrombocytopenia, so the T cells may come from the graft donor. The DNA for the CDR3 is TGCGCCAGCAGCTACAGTCAGGGTGGGGACACTGAAGCTTTCTTT. Its translation is CASSYSQGGDTEAFF.